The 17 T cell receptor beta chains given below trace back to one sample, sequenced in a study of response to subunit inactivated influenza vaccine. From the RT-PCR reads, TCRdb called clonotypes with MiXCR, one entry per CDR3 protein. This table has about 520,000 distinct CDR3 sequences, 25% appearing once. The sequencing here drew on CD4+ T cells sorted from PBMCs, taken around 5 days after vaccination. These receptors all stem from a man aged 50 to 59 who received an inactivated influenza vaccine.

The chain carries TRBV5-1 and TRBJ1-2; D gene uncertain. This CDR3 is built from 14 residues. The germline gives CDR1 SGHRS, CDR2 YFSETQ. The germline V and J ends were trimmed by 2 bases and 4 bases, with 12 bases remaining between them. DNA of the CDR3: TGCGCCAGCAGCTTCGAGGTGGGAAGCTATGGCTACACCTTC. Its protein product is CASSFEVGSYGYTF.

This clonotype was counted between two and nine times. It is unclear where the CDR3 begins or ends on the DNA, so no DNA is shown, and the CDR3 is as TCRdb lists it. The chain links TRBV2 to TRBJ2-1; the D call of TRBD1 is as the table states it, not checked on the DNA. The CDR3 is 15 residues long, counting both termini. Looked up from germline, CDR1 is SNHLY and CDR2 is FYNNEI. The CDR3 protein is CASSSSGQGYAEQFF.

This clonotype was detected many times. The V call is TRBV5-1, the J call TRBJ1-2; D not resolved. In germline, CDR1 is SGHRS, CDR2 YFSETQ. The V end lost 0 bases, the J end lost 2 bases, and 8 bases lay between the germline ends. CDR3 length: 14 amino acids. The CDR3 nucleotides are TGCGCCAGCAGCTTGGAACCCGGGAACTATGGCTACACCTTC. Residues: CASSLEPGNYGYTF. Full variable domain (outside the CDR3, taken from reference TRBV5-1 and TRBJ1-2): KAGVTQTPRYLIKTRGQQVTLSCSPISGHRSVSWYQQTPGQGLQFLFEYFSETQRNKGNFPGRFSGRQFSNSRSEMNVSTLELGDSALYLCASSLEPGNYGYTFGSGTRLTVV.

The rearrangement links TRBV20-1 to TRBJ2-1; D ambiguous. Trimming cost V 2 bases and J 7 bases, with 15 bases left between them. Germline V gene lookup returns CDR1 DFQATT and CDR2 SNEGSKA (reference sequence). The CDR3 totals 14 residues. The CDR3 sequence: CSARFFGPLNEQFF. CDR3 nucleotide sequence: TGCAGTGCTAGATTCTTTGGACCACTAAATGAGCAGTTCTTC.

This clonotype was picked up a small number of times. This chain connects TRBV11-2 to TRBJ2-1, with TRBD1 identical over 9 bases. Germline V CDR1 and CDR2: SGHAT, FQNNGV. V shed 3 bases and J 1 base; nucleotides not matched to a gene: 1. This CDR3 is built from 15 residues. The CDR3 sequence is CASSFGTGSYNEQFF. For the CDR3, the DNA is TGTGCCAGCAGCTTTGGGACAGGGTCCTACAATGAGCAGTTCTTC.

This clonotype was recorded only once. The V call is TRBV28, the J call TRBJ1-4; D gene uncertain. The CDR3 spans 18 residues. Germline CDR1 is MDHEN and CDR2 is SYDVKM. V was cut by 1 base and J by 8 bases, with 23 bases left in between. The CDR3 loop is CASSLSTSVRSWHEKLFF. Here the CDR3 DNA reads TGTGCCAGCAGTTTATCGACCTCCGTCCGGTCATGGCACGAAAAACTGTTTTTT.

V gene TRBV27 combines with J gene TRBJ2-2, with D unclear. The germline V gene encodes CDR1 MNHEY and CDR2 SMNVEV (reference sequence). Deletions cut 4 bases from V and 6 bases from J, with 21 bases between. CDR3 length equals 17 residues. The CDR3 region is CASSSSGGLAPAGELFF. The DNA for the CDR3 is TGTGCCAGCAGTTCTTCCGGCGGTTTAGCTCCAGCCGGGGAGCTGTTTTTT.

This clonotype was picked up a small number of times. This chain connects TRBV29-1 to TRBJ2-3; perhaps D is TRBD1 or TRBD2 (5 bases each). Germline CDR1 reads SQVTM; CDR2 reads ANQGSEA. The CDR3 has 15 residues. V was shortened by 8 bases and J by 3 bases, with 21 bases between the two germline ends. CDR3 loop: CSTSPGTGTTDTQYF. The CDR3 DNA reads TGCAGCACCAGCCCGGGGACGGGAACGACAGATACGCAGTATTTT.

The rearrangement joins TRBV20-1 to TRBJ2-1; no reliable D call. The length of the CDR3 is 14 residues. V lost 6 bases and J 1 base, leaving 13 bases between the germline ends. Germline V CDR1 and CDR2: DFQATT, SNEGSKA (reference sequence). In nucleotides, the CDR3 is TGCAGTGCCCCGCACGACGAGTCCTACAATGAGCAGTTCTTC. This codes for CSAPHDESYNEQFF.

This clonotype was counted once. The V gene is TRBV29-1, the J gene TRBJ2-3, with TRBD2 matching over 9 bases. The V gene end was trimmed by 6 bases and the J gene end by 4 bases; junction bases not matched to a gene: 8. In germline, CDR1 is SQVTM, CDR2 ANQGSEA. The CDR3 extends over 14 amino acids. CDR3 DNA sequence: TGCAGCGTAAGGATAGCGGGGGTTTCAGATACGCAGTATTTT. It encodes CSVRIAGVSDTQYF.

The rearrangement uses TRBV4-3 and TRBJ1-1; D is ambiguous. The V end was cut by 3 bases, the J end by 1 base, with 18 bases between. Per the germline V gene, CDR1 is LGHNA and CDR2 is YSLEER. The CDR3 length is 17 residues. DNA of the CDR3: TGCGCCAGCAGCCATCTCGGTTCTCCCCCACGGAACACTGAAGCTTTCTTT. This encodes CASSHLGSPPRNTEAFF.

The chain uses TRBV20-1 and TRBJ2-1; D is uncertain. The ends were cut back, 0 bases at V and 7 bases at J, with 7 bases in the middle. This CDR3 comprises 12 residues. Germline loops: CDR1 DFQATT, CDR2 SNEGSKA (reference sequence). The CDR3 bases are TGCAGTGCTAGAGATGGGGAAAATGAGCAGTTCTTC. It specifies CSARDGENEQFF.

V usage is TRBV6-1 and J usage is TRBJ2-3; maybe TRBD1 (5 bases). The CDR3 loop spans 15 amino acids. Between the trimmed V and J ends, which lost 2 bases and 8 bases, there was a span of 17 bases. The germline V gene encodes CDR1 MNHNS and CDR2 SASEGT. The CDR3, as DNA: TGTGCCAGCAGTGAACGCCAGGGTAGTTATGCTACGCAGTATTTT. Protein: CASSERQGSYATQYF.

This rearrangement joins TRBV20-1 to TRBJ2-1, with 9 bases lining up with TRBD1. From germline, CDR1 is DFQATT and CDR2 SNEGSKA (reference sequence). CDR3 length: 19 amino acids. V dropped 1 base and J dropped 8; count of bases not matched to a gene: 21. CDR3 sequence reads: CSARALGTGSYVGGDEQFF. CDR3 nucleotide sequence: TGCAGTGCTAGAGCCCTCGGGACAGGGTCATATGTGGGCGGCGATGAGCAGTTCTTC.

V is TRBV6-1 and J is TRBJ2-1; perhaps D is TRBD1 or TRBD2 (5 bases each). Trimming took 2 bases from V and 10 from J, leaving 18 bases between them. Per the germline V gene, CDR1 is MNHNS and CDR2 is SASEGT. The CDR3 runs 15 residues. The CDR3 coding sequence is TGTGCCAGCAGTGAACCTTCTCGGGACCCCTGGGAGCAGTTCTTC. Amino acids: CASSEPSRDPWEQFF.

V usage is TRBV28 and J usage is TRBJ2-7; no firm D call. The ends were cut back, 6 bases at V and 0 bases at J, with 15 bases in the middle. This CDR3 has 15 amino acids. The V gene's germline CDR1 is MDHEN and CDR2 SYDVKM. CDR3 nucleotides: TGTGCCAGCAGACCCAACCCCTCGAGCTCCTACGAGCAGTACTTC. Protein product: CASRPNPSSSYEQYF.

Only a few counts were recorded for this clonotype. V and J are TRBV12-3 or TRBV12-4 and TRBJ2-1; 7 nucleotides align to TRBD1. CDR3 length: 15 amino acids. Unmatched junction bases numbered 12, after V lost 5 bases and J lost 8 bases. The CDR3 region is CASSPIRTGAHEQFF. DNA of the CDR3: TGTGCCAGCAGTCCCATCAGGACAGGAGCTCATGAGCAGTTCTTC.